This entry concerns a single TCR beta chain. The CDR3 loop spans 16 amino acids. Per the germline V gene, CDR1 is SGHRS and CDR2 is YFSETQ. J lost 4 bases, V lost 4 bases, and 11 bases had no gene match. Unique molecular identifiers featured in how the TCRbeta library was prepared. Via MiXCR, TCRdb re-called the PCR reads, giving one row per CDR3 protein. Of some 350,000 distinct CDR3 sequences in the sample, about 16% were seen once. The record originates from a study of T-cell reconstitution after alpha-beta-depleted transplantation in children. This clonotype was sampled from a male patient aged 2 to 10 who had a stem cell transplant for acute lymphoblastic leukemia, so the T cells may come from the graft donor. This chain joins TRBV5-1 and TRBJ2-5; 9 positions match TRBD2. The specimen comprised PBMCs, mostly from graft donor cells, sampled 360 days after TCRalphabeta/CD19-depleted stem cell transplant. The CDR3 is CASSRRLSGGGETQYF. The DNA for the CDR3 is TGCGCCAGCAGCCGGAGGCTTAGCGGGGGAGGAGAGACCCAGTACTTC. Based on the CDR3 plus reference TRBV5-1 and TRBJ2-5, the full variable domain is KAGVTQTPRYLIKTRGQQVTLSCSPISGHRSVSWYQQTPGQGLQFLFEYFSETQRNKGNFPGRFSGRQFSNSRSEMNVSTLELGDSALYLCASSRRLSGGGETQYFGPGTRLLVL.